What follows is one T cell receptor beta chain and its context. What it binds is unknown. The CDR3 covers 14 residues. In germline, CDR1 is MGHRA, CDR2 YSYEKL. V was pared by 1 base and J by 2 bases, with 6 bases between. The assay was immunoSEQ multiplex PCR, and TCRdb's table has in-frame clones only and misses some. The sample records approximately 23,000 clones, approximately 86% being singletons. The study sampled blood at baseline, cycle 4 day 1, and cycle 7 day 1. The source of the sample is a study of OX40 agonist ivuxolimab in advanced cancers. Study in general: Patients' therapy was ivuxolimab, an antibody that acts as an agonist of OX40 (CD134).

Findings and caveats of the study: CD8+ T cells averaged more expanded clones than CD4+.

Material: CD4+ or CD8+ T cells sorted from blood, obtained in a trial of the OX40 agonist ivuxolimab. This TCR was sampled from an adult with an advanced solid tumor such as melanoma, head and neck, liver or kidney cancer. This chain uses TRBV4-1 with TRBJ1-5, with no clear D. The CDR3 sequence is CASSQGFGNQPQHF. CDR3 bases: TGCGCCAGCAGCCAAGGGTTTGGCAATCAGCCCCAGCATTTT.